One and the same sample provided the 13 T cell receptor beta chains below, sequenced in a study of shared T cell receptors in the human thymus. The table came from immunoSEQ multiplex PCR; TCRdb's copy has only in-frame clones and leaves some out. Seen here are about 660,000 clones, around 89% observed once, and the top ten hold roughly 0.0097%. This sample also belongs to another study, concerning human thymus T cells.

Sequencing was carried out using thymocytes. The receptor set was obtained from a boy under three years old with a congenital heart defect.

CDR3 nucleotides: TGTGCCAGCAGTGACGACTCGTTCACCGGGGAGCTGTTTTTT. It codes for CASSDDSFTGELFF. The genes are TRBV6-4 and TRBJ2-2, with D hard to call. Germline V gene lookup returns CDR1 MRHNA and CDR2 SNTAGT. V gave up 2 bases and J gave up 4 bases, with 8 bases separating them. This CDR3 spans 14 amino acids.

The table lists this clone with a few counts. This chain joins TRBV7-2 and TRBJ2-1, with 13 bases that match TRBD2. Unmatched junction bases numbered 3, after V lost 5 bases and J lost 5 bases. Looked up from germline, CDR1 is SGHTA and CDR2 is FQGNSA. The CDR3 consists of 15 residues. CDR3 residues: CASSKLAGGNNEQFF. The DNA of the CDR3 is TGTGCCAGCAGCAAACTAGCGGGAGGGAACAATGAGCAGTTCTTC.

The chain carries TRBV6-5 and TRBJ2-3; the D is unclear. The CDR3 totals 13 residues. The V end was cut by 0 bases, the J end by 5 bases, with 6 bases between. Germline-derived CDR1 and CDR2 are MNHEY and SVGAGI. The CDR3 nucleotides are TGTGCCAGCAGTTACTCCGGTGGAGATACGCAGTATTTT. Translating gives CASSYSGGDTQYF.

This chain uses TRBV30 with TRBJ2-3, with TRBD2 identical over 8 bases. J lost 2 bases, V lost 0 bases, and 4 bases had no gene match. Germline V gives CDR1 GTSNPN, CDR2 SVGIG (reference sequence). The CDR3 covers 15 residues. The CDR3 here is CAWSVRAGDTDTQYF. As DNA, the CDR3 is TGTGCCTGGAGTGTAAGAGCGGGGGACACAGATACGCAGTATTTT.

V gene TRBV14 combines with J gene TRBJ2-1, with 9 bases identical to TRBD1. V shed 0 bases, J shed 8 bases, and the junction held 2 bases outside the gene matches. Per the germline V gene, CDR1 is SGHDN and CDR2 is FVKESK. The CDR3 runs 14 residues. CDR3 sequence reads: CASSQDRTGDEQFF. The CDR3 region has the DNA TGTGCCAGCAGCCAAGACCGGACAGGGGATGAGCAGTTCTTC.

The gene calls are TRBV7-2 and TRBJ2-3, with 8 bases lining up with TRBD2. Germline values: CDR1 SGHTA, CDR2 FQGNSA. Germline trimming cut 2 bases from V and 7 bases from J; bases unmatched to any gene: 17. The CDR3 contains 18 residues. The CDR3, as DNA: TGTGCCAGCAGCTTATGGGAGTCTAGCGGGCCGACTTTCAATACGCAGTATTTT. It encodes CASSLWESSGPTFNTQYF.

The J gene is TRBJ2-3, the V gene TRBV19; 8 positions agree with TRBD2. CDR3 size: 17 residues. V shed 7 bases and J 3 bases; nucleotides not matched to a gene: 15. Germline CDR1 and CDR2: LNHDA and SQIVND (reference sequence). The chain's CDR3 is CASTGRGLVGSTDTQYF. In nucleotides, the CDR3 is TGTGCCAGTACCGGTAGGGGACTAGTCGGTTCAACAGATACGCAGTATTTT. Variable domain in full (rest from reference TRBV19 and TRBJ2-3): DGGITQSPKYLFRKEGQNVTLSCEQNLNHDAMYWYRQDPGQGLRLIYYSQIVNDFQKGDIAEGYSVSREKKESFPLTVTSAQKNPTAFYLCASTGRGLVGSTDTQYFGPGTRLTVL.

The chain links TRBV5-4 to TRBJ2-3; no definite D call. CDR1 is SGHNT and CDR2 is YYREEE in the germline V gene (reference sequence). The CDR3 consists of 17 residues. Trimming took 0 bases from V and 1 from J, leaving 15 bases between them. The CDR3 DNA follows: TGTGCCAGCAGCTTGGTTCTGAGGCAGAACCGCACAGATACGCAGTATTTT. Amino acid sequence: CASSLVLRQNRTDTQYF. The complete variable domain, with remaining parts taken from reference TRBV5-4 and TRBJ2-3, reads ETGVTQSPTHLIKTRGQQVTLRCSSQSGHNTVSWYQQALGQGPQFIFQYYREEENGRGNFPPRFSGLQFPNYSSELNVNALELDDSALYLCASSLVLRQNRTDTQYFGPGTRLTVL.

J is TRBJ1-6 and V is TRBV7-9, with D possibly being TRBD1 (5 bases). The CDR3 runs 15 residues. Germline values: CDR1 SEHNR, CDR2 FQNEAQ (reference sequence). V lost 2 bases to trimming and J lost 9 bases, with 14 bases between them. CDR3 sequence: CASSLSKGAASPLHF. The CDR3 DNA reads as TGTGCCAGCAGCTTATCCAAAGGGGCCGCTTCACCCCTCCACTTT.

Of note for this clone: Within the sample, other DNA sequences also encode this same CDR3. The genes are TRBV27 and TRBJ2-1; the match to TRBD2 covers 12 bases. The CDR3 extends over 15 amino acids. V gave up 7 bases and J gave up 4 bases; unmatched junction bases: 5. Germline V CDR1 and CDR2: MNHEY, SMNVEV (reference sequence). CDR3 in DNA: TGTGCCAGCACGTTCCTAGCGGGAGGGTACAATGAGCAGTTCTTC. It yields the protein CASTFLAGGYNEQFF.

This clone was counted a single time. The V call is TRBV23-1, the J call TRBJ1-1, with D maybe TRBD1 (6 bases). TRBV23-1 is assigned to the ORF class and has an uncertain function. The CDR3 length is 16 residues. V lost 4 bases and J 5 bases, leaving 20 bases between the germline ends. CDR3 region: CASSPHRGGARTEAFF. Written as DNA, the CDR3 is TGCGCCAGCAGTCCACACCGAGGGGGGGCGCGGACTGAAGCTTTCTTT.

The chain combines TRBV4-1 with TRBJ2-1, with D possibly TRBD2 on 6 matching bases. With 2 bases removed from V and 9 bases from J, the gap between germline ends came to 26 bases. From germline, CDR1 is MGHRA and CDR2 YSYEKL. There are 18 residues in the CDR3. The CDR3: CASSQFGGAGPGAAEQFF. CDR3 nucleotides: TGCGCCAGCAGCCAATTTGGAGGGGCCGGGCCCGGCGCGGCTGAGCAGTTCTTC.

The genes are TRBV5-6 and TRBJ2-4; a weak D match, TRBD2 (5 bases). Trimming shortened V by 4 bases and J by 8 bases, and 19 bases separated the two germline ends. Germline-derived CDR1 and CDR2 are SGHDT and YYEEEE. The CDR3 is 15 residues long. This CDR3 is CASSPKEDSGYIQYF. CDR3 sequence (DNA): TGTGCCAGCAGCCCTAAGGAGGATTCGGGATACATTCAGTACTTC.